The rows below give T cell receptor beta chains drawn from one sample of a study of siplizumab effects on memory and regulatory T cells. TCRdb's table, derived via immunoSEQ multiplex PCR, lists solely in-frame clones and lacks some. The sample contains tens of thousands of clones, roughly 97% of which appear only once. The sample taken for sequencing was naive CD8+ T cells sorted from blood. These receptors were collected from a human donor in good health. CDR3s include the opening cysteine and the closing phenylalanine or tryptophan. D genes are given only for firm matches. Clone size is given for some rows only: seen once, a few or many times, or a class if the clone is expanded.

J,size,length,D,V,DNA,CDR3
TRBJ1-5,once,13,.,TRBV6-5,TGTGCCAGCAGTTACTCGGCGGGGCAGCCCCAGCATTTT,CASSYSAGQPQHF
TRBJ2-1,.,13,.,TRBV6-5,TGTGCCAGCAGTTACTCGAAAACTAGTGAGCAGTTCTTC,CASSYSKTSEQFF
TRBJ1-5,.,15,TRBD1,TRBV28,TGTGCCAGCATCCCTTTGTCAGGGGGAGGTCAGCCCCAGCATTTT,CASIPLSGGGQPQHF
TRBJ2-7,.,13,TRBD1,TRBV27,TGTGCCAGCAGTTACAGGGGTGCCTACGAGCAGTACTTC,CASSYRGAYEQYF
TRBJ2-3,.,14,.,TRBV18,TGTGCCAGCCTTGCGTGGGCGTTCACAGATACGCAGTATTTT,CASLAWAFTDTQYF
TRBJ2-7,.,14,TRBD1,TRBV6-5,TGTGCCAGCAGGACAGGACAGGGTCCCTACGAGCAGTACTTC,CASRTGQGPYEQYF
TRBJ1-6,.,16,.,TRBV28,TGTGCCAGCAGTATACAGACACGGTCCTATAATTCACCCCTCCACTTT,CASSIQTRSYNSPLHF
TRBJ1-1,.,14,.,TRBV4-1,TGCGCCAGCAGCCAGGACGGGCCCAAGACTGAAGCTTTCTTT,CASSQDGPKTEAFF
TRBJ2-5,.,15,TRBD2,TRBV11-2,TGTGCCAGCAGCTTCAGCGGGGGGAACGAAGAGACCCAGTACTTC,CASSFSGGNEETQYF
TRBJ1-6,.,15,TRBD1,TRBV19,TGTGCCAGTAGTGTCGGGACAGTCGGTAATTCACCCCTCCACTTT,CASSVGTVGNSPLHF
TRBJ1-5,once,14,.,TRBV4-3,TGCGCCAGCAGCCAAGAGGACAGCGATCAGCCCCAGCATTTT,CASSQEDSDQPQHF
TRBJ2-1,.,16,TRBD1,TRBV28,TGTGCCAGCAGTCACCGGCGACAGGGGGCGGACGATGAGCAGTTCTTC,CASSHRRQGADDEQFF
TRBJ1-3,.,18,.,TRBV4-1,TGCGCCAGCAGCCAAGAAAACAGTTATCTGGCAGCTGGAAACACCATATATTTT,CASSQENSYLAAGNTIYF
TRBJ1-2,.,15,TRBD1,TRBV7-8,TGTGCCAGCAGCTACGCCCAGGACAGGTCGAAAGGCTACACCTTC,CASSYAQDRSKGYTF
TRBJ1-5,.,14,.,TRBV6-5,TGTGCCAGCAGTTACTCGATGAGCAATCAGCCCCAGCATTTT,CASSYSMSNQPQHF
TRBJ1-5,.,13,TRBD1,TRBV28,TGTGCCAGCAGTCCCGGGACAGTTCGGCCCCAGCATTTT,CASSPGTVRPQHF
TRBJ1-1,.,11,.,TRBV7-9,TGTGCCAGCAGCTTAGGGCATAAAGCTTTCTTT,CASSLGHKAFF
TRBJ2-7,.,14,.,TRBV6-6,TGTGCCAGCAGTTACGTTTGGAACTCCTACGAGCAGTACTTC,CASSYVWNSYEQYF
TRBJ2-1,.,15,TRBD1,TRBV5-1,TGCGCCAGCAGCTTGGGCGTGACAGGGTACAATGAGCAGTTCTTC,CASSLGVTGYNEQFF
TRBJ1-4,.,10,.,TRBV30,TGTGCCTGGAGTACAGGGCAACTGTTTTTT,CAWSTGQLFF
TRBJ2-2,.,16,TRBD2,TRBV5-8,TGTGCCAGCAGCCGAGGCGGGGGTCCGAACACCGGGGAGCTGTTTTTT,CASSRGGGPNTGELFF
TRBJ2-7,.,12,.,TRBV28,TGTGCCAGCAGTTTAACCGGGAACGAGCAGTACTTC,CASSLTGNEQYF
TRBJ2-5,.,16,TRBD1,TRBV4-1,TGCGCCAGCAGCCAACCCCCGGGACAGGGGGTCCGGGAGCAGTACTTC,CASSQPPGQGVREQYF
TRBJ2-3,.,16,.,TRBV7-9,TGTGCCAGCAGCTTACCTGACCGAGACGGGGCAGATACGCAGTATTTT,CASSLPDRDGADTQYF
TRBJ2-1,.,16,.,TRBV9,TGTGCCAGCAGCGTAGTTGGTTTGAGCTCCTACAATGAGCAGTTCTTC,CASSVVGLSSYNEQFF
TRBJ2-7,once,14,.,TRBV5-6,TGTGCCAGCAGCTTGGGATTGGGGTCCTACGAGCAGTACTTC,CASSLGLGSYEQYF
TRBJ2-1,.,15,TRBD2,TRBV5-4,TGTGCCAGCAGCCACCCCGGGGGGGGGTACAATGAGCAGTTCTTC,CASSHPGGGYNEQFF
TRBJ2-7,.,15,TRBD1,TRBV2,TGTGCCAGCAGGGAACAGGGGTTAAGCTCCTACGAGCAGTACTTC,CASREQGLSSYEQYF
TRBJ2-7,.,14,TRBD1,TRBV4-1,TGCGCCACTTCGGCCGGGGACAGTGGATACGAGCAGTACTTC,CATSAGDSGYEQYF
TRBJ2-7,few,12,.,TRBV2,TGTGCCAGCTGCAGTGGGGCCTACGAGCAGTACTTC,CASCSGAYEQYF
TRBJ2-7,.,14,.,TRBV9,TGTGCCAGCAGCGCCTTACAGGGTACCTACGAGCAGTACTTC,CASSALQGTYEQYF
TRBJ2-3,.,13,TRBD2,TRBV7-2,TGTGCCAGCAGCTTAGCTAGCGGGGCACTGGGGTATTTT,CASSLASGALGYF
TRBJ2-2,.,19,.,TRBV28,TGTGCCAGCAGTCCCGTTATGTCCCACAGGGCTTCGGGCACCGGGGAGCTGTTTTTT,CASSPVMSHRASGTGELFF
TRBJ1-4,.,15,.,TRBV28,TGTGCCAGCACCCCCAGGGAAAATGGTGGCGAAAAACTGTTTTTT,CASTPRENGGEKLFF
TRBJ2-7,.,16,TRBD1,TRBV5-1,TGCGCCAGCAGCTCCTCCCCGGGACAGGGCCAATACGAGCAGTACTTC,CASSSSPGQGQYEQYF
TRBJ1-1,.,15,.,TRBV2,TGTGCCAGCAGTACGGTGGTGCAGGGGAACACTGAAGCTTTCTTT,CASSTVVQGNTEAFF
TRBJ1-5,.,12,.,TRBV27,TGTGCCAGCAGTTTAACCGGTCAGCCCCAGCATTTT,CASSLTGQPQHF
TRBJ2-3,.,15,TRBD2,TRBV7-9,TGTGCCAGCAGCTCGACGGCGGGGGTCTTGGATACGCAGTATTTT,CASSSTAGVLDTQYF
TRBJ2-1,.,11,.,TRBV7-9,TGTGCCAGCAGCACCGACAATGAGCAGTTCTTC,CASSTDNEQFF
TRBJ2-7,.,13,.,TRBV4-3,TGCGCCAGCAGCCAAGCCAGGTCCTACGAGCAGTACTTC,CASSQARSYEQYF
TRBJ2-7,once,16,TRBD1,TRBV2,TGTGCCAGCAGTGAAAATTCCGGGACAGTCTACTACGAGCAGTACTTC,CASSENSGTVYYEQYF
TRBJ2-2,.,14,.,TRBV19,TGTGCCAGTAGTATATTTTGGGGAGCCGGGGAGCTGTTTTTT,CASSIFWGAGELFF
TRBJ2-1,.,12,.,TRBV7-9,TGTGCCAGCAGCTTAGCGAATCATGAGCAGTTCTTC,CASSLANHEQFF
TRBJ1-6,.,15,.,TRBV14,TGTGCCAGCAGCCCAGAGGGATGGGTGGATTCACCCCTCCACTTT,CASSPEGWVDSPLHF
TRBJ2-5,.,14,TRBD1,TRBV2,TGTGCCAGCAGCGCCGGAACAGGGGAGGAGACCCAGTACTTC,CASSAGTGEETQYF
TRBJ1-1,.,11,.,TRBV29-1,TGCAGCGTTGTGGACCTCACTGAAGCTTTCTTT,CSVVDLTEAFF
TRBJ2-6,.,15,.,TRBV9,TGTGCCAGCAGCGTTACAGGGTCTGGGGCCAACGTCCTGACTTTC,CASSVTGSGANVLTF
TRBJ1-5,.,14,.,TRBV7-2,TGTGCCAGCAGCTTGATCGAGGGTTTACAGCCCCAGCATTTT,CASSLIEGLQPQHF
TRBJ2-7,.,15,.,TRBV21-1,TGTGCCAGCAGCAGCTCCGGGACGGCCCCCTACGAGCAGTACTTC,CASSSSGTAPYEQYF
TRBJ1-1,.,15,TRBD1,TRBV5-1,TGCGCCAGCAGCCACCAACAGGGGTTGAACACTGAAGCTTTCTTT,CASSHQQGLNTEAFF
TRBJ2-2,.,12,.,TRBV7-9,TGTGCCAGCAGCCTCAGCACCGGGGAGCTGTTTTTT,CASSLSTGELFF
TRBJ2-7,.,12,.,TRBV7-2,TGTGCCAGCAGCTTAGTAGGGTACGAGCAGTACTTC,CASSLVGYEQYF
TRBJ2-7,.,13,.,TRBV5-6,TGTGCCAGCACCTTCGGCCCGACCTACGAGCAGTACTTC,CASTFGPTYEQYF